The 6 T cell receptor beta chains below were found in one sample sequenced in a study of OX40 agonist ivuxolimab in advanced cancers. The method behind the library was the immunoSEQ multiplex PCR assay. The table was pulled from immuneACCESS by TCRdb, which kept in-frame rearrangements only. Such tables lose some clones; where checked, under half of the loss comes from unresolved V genes, and the rest has no known cause. Within this sample are around 60,000 clones, with around 93% of them counted one time only. The biggest ten clones account for 9.5% to 15% of the sample. This specimen consisted of CD4+ or CD8+ T cells sorted from blood, obtained in a trial of the OX40 agonist ivuxolimab. Every receptor here comes from an adult with an advanced solid tumor such as melanoma, head and neck, liver or kidney cancer.

There are a few counts of this clone. The chain joins TRBV7-9 to TRBJ2-1; 12 bases fit TRBD2. Losses at the gene ends were 5 bases for V and 7 bases for J; bases not matched to a gene: 6. Germline V CDR1 and CDR2: SEHNR, FQNEAQ (reference sequence). The CDR3 totals 15 residues. The CDR3 reads CASSPRLAGENEQFF. CDR3 sequence (DNA): TGTGCCAGCAGCCCCCGACTAGCGGGAGAAAATGAGCAGTTCTTC. Full variable domain (remainder filled in from reference TRBV7-9 and TRBJ2-1): DTGVSQNPRHKITKRGQNVTFRCDPISEHNRLYWYRQTLGQGPEFLTYFQNEAQLEKSRLLSDRFSAERPKGSFSTLEIQRTEQGDSAMYLCASSPRLAGENEQFFGPGTRLTVL.

Here the CDR3 reads CASSQEPSGYYNEQFF. The CDR3 DNA is TGCGCCAGCAGCCAAGAGCCTAGCGGTTACTACAATGAGCAGTTCTTC. The chain combines TRBV4-1 with TRBJ2-1; 7 nucleotides match TRBD2. Germline values: CDR1 MGHRA, CDR2 YSYEKL. CDR3 size: 16 residues. J was trimmed by 3 bases and V by 0 bases; bases with no gene match: 5.

This chain uses TRBV6-6 with TRBJ2-2; D is possibly TRBD2 (7 bases). Trimming cost V 2 bases and J 4 bases, with 14 bases left between them. This CDR3 is built from 16 residues. The germline V gene encodes CDR1 MNHNY and CDR2 SVGAGI (reference sequence). CDR3 nucleotides: TGTGCCAGCAGTTACGGCGGGGGCGGAGGCACCGGGGAGCTGTTTTTT. Translated: CASSYGGGGGTGELFF.

V is TRBV6-1 and J is TRBJ1-2, with a weak D call TRBD1 (5 bases). Per the germline V gene, CDR1 is MNHNS and CDR2 is SASEGT. The V gene lost 6 bases and the J gene lost 5 bases, with 16 bases spanning the gap. The CDR3 runs 14 residues. The CDR3 is CASRAPGRYYGYTF. CDR3 sequence (DNA): TGTGCCAGCAGAGCTCCGGGACGATATTATGGCTACACCTTC.

This chain joins TRBV28 and TRBJ2-7; 12 bases map to TRBD2. CDR1 is MDHEN, CDR2 SYDVKM, per germline. This CDR3 has 18 amino acids. The V gene end was trimmed by 4 bases and the J gene end by 3 bases; junction bases not matched to a gene: 13. The CDR3 DNA is TGTGCCAGCAGTTCCAACTCTTTGACTAGCGGGGGATACTACGAGCAGTACTTC. Its protein product is CASSSNSLTSGGYYEQYF.

The rearrangement uses TRBV18 and TRBJ1-4; maybe TRBD1 (6 bases). The germline V gene has CDR1 KGHSH and CDR2 LQKENI. The ends were cut back, 6 bases at V and 6 bases at J, with 17 bases in the middle. The CDR3 contains 15 residues. The CDR3 nucleotides are TGTGCCAGCTCGCACAGGGTTGGGATGGATGAAAAACTGTTTTTT. This encodes CASSHRVGMDEKLFF.